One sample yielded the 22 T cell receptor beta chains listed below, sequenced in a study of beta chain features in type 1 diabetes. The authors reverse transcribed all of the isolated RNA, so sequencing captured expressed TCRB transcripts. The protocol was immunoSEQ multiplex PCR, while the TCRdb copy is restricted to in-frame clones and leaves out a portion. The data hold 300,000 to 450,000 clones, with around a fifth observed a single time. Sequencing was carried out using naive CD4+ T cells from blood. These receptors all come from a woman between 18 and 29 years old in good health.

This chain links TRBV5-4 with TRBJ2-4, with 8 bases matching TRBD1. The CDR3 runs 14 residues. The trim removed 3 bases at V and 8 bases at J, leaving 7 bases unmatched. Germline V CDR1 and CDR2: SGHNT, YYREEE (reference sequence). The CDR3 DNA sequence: TGTGCCAGCAGCTCGGGACAGGTAGAGGACATTCAGTACTTC. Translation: CASSSGQVEDIQYF.

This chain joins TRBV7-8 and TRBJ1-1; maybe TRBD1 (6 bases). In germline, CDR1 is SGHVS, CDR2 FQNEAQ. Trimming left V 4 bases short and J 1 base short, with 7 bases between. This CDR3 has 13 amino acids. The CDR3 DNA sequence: TGTGCCAGCAGCTCGGACAGGAACACTGAAGCTTTCTTT. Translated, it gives CASSSDRNTEAFF.

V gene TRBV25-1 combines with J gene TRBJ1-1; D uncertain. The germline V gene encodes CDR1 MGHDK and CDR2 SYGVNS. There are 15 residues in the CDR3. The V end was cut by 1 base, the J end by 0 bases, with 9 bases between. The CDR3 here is CASSEFGRLNTEAFF. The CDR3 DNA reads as TGTGCCAGCAGTGAATTTGGGAGGCTGAACACTGAAGCTTTCTTT.

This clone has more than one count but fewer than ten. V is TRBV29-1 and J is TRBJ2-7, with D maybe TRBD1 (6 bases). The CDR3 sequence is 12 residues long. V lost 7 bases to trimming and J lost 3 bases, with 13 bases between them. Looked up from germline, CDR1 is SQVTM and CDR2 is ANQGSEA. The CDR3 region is CSAGVTGYEQYF. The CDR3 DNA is TGCAGCGCCGGGGTGACAGGCTACGAGCAGTACTTC.

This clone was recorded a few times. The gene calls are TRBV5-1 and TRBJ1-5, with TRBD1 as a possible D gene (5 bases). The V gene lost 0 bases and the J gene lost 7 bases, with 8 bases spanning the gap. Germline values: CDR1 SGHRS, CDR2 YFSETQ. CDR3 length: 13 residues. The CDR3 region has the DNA TGCGCCAGCAGCTTGGGGACAAGCCAGCCCCAGCATTTT. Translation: CASSLGTSQPQHF.

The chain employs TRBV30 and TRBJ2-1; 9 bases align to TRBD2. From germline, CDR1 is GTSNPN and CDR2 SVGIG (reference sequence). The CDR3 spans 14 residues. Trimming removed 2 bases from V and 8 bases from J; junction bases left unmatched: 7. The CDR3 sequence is CAWSLLAGDDEQFF. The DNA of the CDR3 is TGTGCCTGGAGTTTGTTAGCGGGAGACGATGAGCAGTTCTTC.

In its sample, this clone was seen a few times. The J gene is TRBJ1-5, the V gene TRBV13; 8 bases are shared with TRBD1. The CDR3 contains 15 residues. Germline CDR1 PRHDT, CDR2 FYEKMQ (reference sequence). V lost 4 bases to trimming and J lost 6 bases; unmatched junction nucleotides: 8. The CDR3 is CASSSGTGWLQPQHF. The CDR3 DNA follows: TGTGCCAGCAGCTCCGGGACAGGCTGGCTTCAGCCCCAGCATTTT. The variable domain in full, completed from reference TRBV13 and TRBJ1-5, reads AAGVIQSPRHLIKEKRETATLKCYPIPRHDTVYWYQQGPGQDPQFLISFYEKMQSDKGSIPDRFSAQQFSDYHSELNMSSLELGDSALYFCASSSGTGWLQPQHFGDGTRLSIL.

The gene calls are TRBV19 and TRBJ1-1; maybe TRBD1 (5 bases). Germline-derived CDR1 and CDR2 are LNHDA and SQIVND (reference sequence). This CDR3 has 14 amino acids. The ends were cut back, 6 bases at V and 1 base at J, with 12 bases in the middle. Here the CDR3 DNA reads TGTGCCAGTAGGGCCCAGGGCGGGAACACTGAAGCTTTCTTT. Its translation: CASRAQGGNTEAFF.

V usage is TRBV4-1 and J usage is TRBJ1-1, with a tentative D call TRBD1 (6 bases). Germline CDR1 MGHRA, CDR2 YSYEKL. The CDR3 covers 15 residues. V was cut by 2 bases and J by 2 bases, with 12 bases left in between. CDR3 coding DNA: TGCGCCAGCAGCCAAAGGGAGGGGGTCAACACTGAAGCTTTCTTT. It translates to CASSQREGVNTEAFF.

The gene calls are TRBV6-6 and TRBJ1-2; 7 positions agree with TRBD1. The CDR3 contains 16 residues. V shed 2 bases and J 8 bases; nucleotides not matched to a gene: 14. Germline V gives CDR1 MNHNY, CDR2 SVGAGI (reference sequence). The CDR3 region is CASSYPFLGQAKGYTF. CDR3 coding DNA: TGTGCCAGCAGTTACCCATTCCTCGGACAGGCGAAGGGCTACACCTTC.

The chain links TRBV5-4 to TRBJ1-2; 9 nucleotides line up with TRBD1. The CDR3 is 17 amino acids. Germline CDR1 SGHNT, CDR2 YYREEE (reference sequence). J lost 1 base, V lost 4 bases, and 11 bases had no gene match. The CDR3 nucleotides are TGTGCCAGCAGCCCCCCCGGGACAGGGACCTTTAACTATGGCTACACCTTC. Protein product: CASSPPGTGTFNYGYTF.

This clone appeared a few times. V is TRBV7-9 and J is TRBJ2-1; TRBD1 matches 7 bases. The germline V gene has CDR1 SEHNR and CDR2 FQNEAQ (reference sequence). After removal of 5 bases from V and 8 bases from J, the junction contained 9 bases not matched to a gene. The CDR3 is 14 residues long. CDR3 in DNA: TGTGCCAGCAGCCTACGACAGGGTATCCATGAGCAGTTCTTC. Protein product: CASSLRQGIHEQFF.

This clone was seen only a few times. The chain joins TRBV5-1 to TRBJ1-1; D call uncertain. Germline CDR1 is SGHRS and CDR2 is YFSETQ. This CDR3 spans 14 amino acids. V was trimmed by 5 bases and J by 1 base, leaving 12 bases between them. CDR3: CASRQDSTNTEAFF. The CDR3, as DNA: TGCGCCAGCAGGCAGGACTCTACGAACACTGAAGCTTTCTTT.

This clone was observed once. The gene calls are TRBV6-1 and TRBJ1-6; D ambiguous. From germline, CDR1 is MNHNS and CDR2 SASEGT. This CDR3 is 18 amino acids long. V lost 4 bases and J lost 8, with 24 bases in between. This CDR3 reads CASSVNSRRPLRDSPLHF. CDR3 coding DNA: TGTGCCAGCAGTGTGAATTCGAGACGGCCTCTGAGGGATTCACCCCTCCACTTT.

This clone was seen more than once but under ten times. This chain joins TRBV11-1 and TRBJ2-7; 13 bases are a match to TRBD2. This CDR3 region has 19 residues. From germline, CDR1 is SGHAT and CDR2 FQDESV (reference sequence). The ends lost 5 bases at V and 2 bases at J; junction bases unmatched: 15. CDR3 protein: CASSPGGRTSGGHPYEQYF. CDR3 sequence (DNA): TGTGCCAGCAGCCCCGGGGGCCGGACTAGCGGGGGCCACCCCTACGAGCAGTACTTC.

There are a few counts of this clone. The DNA for the CDR3 is TGCGCCAGCAGCCAAGACGTTAGCGGGGGGGGGTTCTTC. Residues: CASSQDVSGGGFF. The gene calls are TRBV4-1 and TRBJ2-1, with TRBD2 matching over 11 bases. V was pared by 0 bases and J by 15 bases, with 4 bases of the junction left unmatched. Germline CDR1 reads MGHRA; CDR2 reads YSYEKL. CDR3 size: 13 residues.

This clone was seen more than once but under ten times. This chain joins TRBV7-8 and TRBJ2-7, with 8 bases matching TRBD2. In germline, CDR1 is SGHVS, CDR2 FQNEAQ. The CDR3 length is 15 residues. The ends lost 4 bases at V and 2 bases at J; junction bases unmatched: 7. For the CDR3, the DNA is TGTGCCAGCAGCTCCCAGCGGGGGCAAACCTACGAGCAGTACTTC. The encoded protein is CASSSQRGQTYEQYF.

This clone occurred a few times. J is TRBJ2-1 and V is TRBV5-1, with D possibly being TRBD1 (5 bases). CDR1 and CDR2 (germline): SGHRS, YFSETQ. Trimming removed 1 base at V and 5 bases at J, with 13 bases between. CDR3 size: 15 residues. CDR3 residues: CASSLIAAGHNEQFF. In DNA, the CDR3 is TGCGCCAGCAGCTTGATCGCGGCAGGGCACAATGAGCAGTTCTTC.

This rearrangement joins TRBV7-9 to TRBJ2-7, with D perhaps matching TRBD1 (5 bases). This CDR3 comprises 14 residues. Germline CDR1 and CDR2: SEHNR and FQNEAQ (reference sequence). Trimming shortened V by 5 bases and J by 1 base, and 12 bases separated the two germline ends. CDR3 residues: CASSPRGHSYEQYF. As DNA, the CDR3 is TGTGCCAGCAGCCCTCGAGGACATTCCTACGAGCAGTACTTC.

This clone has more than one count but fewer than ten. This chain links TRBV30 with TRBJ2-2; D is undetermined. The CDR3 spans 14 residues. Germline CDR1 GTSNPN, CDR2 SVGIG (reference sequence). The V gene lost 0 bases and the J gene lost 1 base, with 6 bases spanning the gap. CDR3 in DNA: TGTGCCTGGAGTGTGTCCATGAACACCGGGGAGCTGTTTTTT. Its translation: CAWSVSMNTGELFF.

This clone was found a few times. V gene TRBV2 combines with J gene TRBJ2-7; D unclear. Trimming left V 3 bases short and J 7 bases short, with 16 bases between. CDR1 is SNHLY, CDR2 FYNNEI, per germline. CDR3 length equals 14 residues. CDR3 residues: CASSDLGTAQEQYF. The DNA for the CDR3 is TGTGCCAGCAGTGACCTAGGAACCGCTCAAGAGCAGTACTTC.

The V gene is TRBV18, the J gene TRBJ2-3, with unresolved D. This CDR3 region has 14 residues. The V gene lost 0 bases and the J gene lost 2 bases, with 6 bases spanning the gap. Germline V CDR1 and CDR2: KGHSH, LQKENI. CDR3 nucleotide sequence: TGTGCCAGCTCACCACCCCCAAACACAGATACGCAGTATTTT. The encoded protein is CASSPPPNTDTQYF.